This TCR beta chain stems from a study of OX40 agonist ivuxolimab in advanced cancers. Describing the broader study: The costimulatory receptor OX40 (CD134) was targeted by ivuxolimab, a fully human IgG2 agonistic monoclonal antibody. Intravenous ivuxolimab was administered to patients every 2 weeks at six dose levels: 0.01, 0.1, 0.3, 1.5, 3 and 10 mg/kg. The purpose of peripheral TCRbeta sequencing was to test whether ivuxolimab changed TCR sequence diversity and led to clonal T-cell expansion. The monotherapy dose-escalation portion (N ≈ 50 patients) of the phase I ivuxolimab trial is reported in the paper. Of the roughly 51 patients in dose escalation, around 19 had hepatocellular carcinoma, roughly 15 had melanoma, 9 had renal cell carcinoma and 9 had head and neck cancer. Prior anti-PD-1, anti-PD-L1 or anti-CTLA-4 therapy was permitted, and checkpoint inhibitors had been received by about 44% of dose-escalation patients. A male proportion of roughly 80% and a mean age of 60 years, ranging from 23 to 79, were recorded for the dose-escalation cohort. Partial responses occurred in three dose-escalation patients: two with cutaneous melanoma and one with hepatocellular carcinoma.

The study at large found these results: In the 0.1-3.0 mg/kg groups, partial responders were among the patients with the lowest normalized peripheral clonal expansion, particularly in CD8+ T cells. Low levels of normalized T-cell clonal expansion were also seen in some nonresponding patients. After ivuxolimab, more expanded clones were found on average in CD8+ T cells than in CD4+ T cells. Antigen specificity was not determined for the clonally expanded peripheral T cells. At doses from 0.1 to 3.0 mg/kg, clonal expansion was seen in both CD4+ and CD8+ blood T cells between baseline and week 6.

Genomic DNA was isolated from the sorted cells so that the TCRbeta CDR3 region could be sequenced. The immunoSEQ Assay was used to sequence the TCRbeta CDR3 regions. TCRdb stores this immuneACCESS table with in-frame sequences only. Part of the clones is absent; in the studies checked, under half of the shortfall reflects unresolved V genes, and no reason is known for the rest. The sample table shows some 45,000 clones, and around 80% are seen once. Approximately 2.5% of the sample is taken by the ten largest. The trial excluded patients who had a history of autoimmune disease or were on systemic immunosuppression. Peripheral blood for TCR sequencing was collected from all dose cohorts at baseline, on cycle 4 day 1, and on cycle 7 day 1. Samples were obtained from an open-label, multicenter, first-in-human phase I dose-escalation trial of ivuxolimab. Adults with locally advanced or metastatic melanoma, renal cell, hepatocellular, or head and neck squamous cell carcinoma were enrolled in the trial. CD4+ and CD8+ T cells were sorted separately from peripheral blood before TCR sequencing.

Points on this clone: Its antigen is still unknown. No base-level quality is on record; no much larger clone is a single base apart.

The CDR1 and CDR2 encoded by the germline V gene are SGHVS and FQNEAQ. The cysteine opens and the phenylalanine closes a CDR3 of 13 amino acids. Of all the DNA, just the CDR3 is kept, 39 bases in frame from base 1. Trimming takes 6 bases from V and 6 bases from J, and the germline ends sit 11 bases apart. The rearrangement joined TRBV7-8 to TRBJ2-2; a confident D gene designation cannot be given. The sequence was collected from an adult with an advanced solid tumor such as melanoma, head and neck, liver or kidney cancer. The specimen was CD4+ or CD8+ T cells sorted from blood, collected in a trial of the OX40 agonist ivuxolimab. The nucleotides are TGTGCCAGCAGTTACCCCCCCGCCGGGGAGCTGTTTTTT. Its product reads: CASSYPPAGELFF.